Included here is one T cell receptor (beta chain) sequence, with context. Measured with immunoSEQ multiplex PCR; TCRdb has only the in-frame clones, and not every one. This sample has 70,000 to 95,000 clones, with roughly 86% found just once. The junction had 10 bases not matched to a gene; V was cut back by 5 bases and J by 3 bases. CDR1 SGHTA and CDR2 FQGNSA come from the germline V gene. This CDR3 has 15 residues. The data stem from a study of control samples from healthy donors and cancer patients. Sequenced material: blood. The V and J genes are TRBV7-2 and TRBJ2-7, with 7 bases lining up with TRBD1. This clonotype was obtained from a man aged 50-59 years in good health. The CDR3 DNA is TGTGCCAGCAGCACACGGACAGGCCACGGCTACGAGCAGTACTTC. Residues: CASSTRTGHGYEQYF.